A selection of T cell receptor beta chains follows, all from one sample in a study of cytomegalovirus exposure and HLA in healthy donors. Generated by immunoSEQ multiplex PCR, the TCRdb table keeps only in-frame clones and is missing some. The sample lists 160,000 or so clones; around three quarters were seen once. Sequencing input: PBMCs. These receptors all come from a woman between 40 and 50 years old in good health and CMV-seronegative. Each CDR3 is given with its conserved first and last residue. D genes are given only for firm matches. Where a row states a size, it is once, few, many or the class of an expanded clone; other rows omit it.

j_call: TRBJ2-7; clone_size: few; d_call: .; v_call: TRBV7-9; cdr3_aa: CASSFQAYEQYF; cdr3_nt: TGTGCCAGCAGCTTTCAGGCCTACGAGCAGTACTTC
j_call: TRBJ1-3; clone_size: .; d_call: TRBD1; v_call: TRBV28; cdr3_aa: CASTLGTGAGNTIYF; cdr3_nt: TGTGCCAGCACCCTCGGGACAGGGGCTGGAAACACCATATATTTT
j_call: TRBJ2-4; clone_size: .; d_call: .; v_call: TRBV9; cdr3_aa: CASSVARAGMDIQYF; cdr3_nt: TGTGCCAGCAGCGTAGCCAGGGCAGGGATGGACATTCAGTACTTC
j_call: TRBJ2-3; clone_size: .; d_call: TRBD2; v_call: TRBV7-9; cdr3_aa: CASSLTSGGGLDTQYF; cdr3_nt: TGTGCCAGCAGCCTTACTAGCGGGGGGGGATTAGATACGCAGTATTTT
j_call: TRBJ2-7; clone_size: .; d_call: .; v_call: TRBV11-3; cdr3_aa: CASSSAEGYEQYF; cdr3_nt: TGTGCCAGCAGCTCCGCGGAGGGCTACGAGCAGTACTTC
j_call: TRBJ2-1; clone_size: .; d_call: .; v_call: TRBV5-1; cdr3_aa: CASSLGGPPYNEQFF; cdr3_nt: TGCGCCAGCAGCTTGGGGGGGCCACCCTACAATGAGCAGTTCTTC
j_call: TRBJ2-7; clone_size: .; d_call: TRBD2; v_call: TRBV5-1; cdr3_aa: CASSLLAGGFEQYF; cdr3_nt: TGCGCCAGCAGCTTATTAGCGGGGGGATTCGAGCAGTACTTC
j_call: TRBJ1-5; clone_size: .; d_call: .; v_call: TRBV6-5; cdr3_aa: CASKRGGEQRQPQHF; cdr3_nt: TGTGCCAGCAAAAGGGGGGGGGAACAACGTCAGCCCCAGCATTTT
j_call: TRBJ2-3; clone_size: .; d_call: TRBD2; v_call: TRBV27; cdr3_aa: CASTTSGGLAGTQYF; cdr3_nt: TGTGCCAGCACCACCTCGGGGGGACTAGCGGGTACGCAGTATTTT
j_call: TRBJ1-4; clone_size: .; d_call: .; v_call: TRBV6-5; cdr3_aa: CASRLQGDEKLFF; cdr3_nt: TGTGCCAGCAGATTACAGGGAGACGAAAAACTGTTTTTT
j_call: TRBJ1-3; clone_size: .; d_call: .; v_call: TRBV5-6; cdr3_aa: CASRPGLFSGNTIYF; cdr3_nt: TGTGCCAGCAGACCAGGGTTATTCTCTGGAAACACCATATATTTT
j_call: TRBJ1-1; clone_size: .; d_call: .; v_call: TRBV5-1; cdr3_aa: CASSPKAGFGGFAEAFF; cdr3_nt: TGCGCCAGCAGCCCCAAAGCGGGATTCGGGGGGTTCGCTGAAGCTTTCTTT
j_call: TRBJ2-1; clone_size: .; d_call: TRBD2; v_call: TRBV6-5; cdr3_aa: CASSYHVLAGNNEQFF; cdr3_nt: TGTGCCAGCAGTTACCACGTACTAGCGGGTAACAATGAGCAGTTCTTC
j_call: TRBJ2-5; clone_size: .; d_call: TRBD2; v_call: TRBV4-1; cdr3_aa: CASSPPRLAGETQYF; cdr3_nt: TGCGCCAGCAGCCCCCCGCGACTAGCGGGGGAGACCCAGTACTTC
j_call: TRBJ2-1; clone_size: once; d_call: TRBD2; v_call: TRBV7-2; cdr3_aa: CASSFGGGYNEQFF; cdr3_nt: TGTGCCAGCAGCTTCGGCGGGGGGTACAATGAGCAGTTCTTC
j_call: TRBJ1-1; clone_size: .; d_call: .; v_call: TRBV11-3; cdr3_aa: CASSFLPDTEAFF; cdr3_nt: TGTGCCAGCAGCTTTCTACCGGACACTGAAGCTTTCTTT
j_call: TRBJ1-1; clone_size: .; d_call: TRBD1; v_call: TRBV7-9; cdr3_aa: CSSSLRQGSTFF; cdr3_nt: TGTTCCAGCAGCCTACGACAGGGTAGTACTTTCTTT
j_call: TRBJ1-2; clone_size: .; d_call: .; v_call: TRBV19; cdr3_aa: CASKQSDSNYGYTF; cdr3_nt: TGTGCCAGTAAACAGTCAGATTCTAACTATGGCTACACCTTC
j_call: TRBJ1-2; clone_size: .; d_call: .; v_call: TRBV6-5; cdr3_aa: CASSDLAYRVGYTF; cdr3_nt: TGTGCCAGCAGTGACCTGGCCTACAGGGTTGGCTACACCTTC
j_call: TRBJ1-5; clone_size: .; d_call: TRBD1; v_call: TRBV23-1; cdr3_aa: CASSQSWDRGFGQPQHF; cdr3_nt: TGCGCCAGCAGTCAATCGTGGGACAGGGGGTTCGGACAGCCCCAGCATTTT
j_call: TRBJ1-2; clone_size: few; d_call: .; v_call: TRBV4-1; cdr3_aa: CASSQGADPVYGYTF; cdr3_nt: TGCGCCAGCAGCCAAGGGGCCGATCCGGTCTATGGCTACACCTTC
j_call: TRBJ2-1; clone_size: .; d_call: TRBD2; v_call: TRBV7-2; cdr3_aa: CASSFRTSGGRNYNEQFF; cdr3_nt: TGTGCCAGCAGCTTCAGGACTAGCGGGGGACGAAACTACAATGAGCAGTTCTTC
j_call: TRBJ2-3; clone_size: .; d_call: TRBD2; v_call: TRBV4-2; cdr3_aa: CASSQASGGAGGTDTQYF; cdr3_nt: TGTGCCAGCAGCCAAGCCAGCGGGGGGGCGGGAGGGACAGATACGCAGTATTTT
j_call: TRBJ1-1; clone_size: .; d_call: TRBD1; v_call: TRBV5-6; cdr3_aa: CASRRDRLTEAFF; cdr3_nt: TGTGCCAGCAGACGGGACAGGCTCACTGAAGCTTTCTTT
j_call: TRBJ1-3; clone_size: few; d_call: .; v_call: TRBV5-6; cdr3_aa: CASSLIAEAGNTIYF; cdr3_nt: TGTGCCAGCAGCTTGATCGCGGAGGCTGGAAACACCATATATTTT
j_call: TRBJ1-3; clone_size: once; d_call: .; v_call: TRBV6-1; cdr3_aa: CASSELSTLDGNTIYF; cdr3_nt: TGTGCCAGCAGTGAATTGAGCACCCTAGATGGAAACACCATATATTTT
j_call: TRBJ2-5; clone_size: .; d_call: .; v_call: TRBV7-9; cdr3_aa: CASSWHTEAQYF; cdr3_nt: TGTGCCAGCAGCTGGCATACAGAAGCCCAGTACTTC
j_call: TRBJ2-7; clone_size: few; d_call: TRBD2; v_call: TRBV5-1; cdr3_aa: CASSRVSGGSSYEQYF; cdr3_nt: TGCGCCAGCAGCCGAGTTAGCGGGGGAAGCTCCTACGAGCAGTACTTC
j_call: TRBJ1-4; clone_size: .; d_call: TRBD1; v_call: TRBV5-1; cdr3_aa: CASSWEDRVGRANEKLFF; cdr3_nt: TGCGCCAGCAGCTGGGAGGACAGGGTAGGGAGGGCTAATGAAAAACTGTTTTTT
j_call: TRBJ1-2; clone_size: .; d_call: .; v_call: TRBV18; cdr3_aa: CASSPGNARNGNYGYTF; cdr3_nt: TGTGCCAGCTCACCAGGAAATGCGCGGAACGGTAACTATGGCTACACCTTC